This entry features one TCR beta chain sequence. The antigen remains unidentified. Absence of ophthalmopathy progression within 18 months defined stable Graves' hyperthyroidism. Any patient presenting with uncontrolled infection, other autoimmune disease, pregnancy or lactation was left out. RNA transcripts provided the source from which TCR beta CDR3 regions were amplified. The HTBI primer set was used in a first-round RT-PCR of the TCR CDR3. TCRdb processed the multiplex PCR reads anew with MiXCR; each CDR3 protein has one entry. Of approximately 400,000 distinct CDR3 sequences in the sample, approximately 15% were seen once. V lost 5 bases, J lost 0 bases, and 18 bases lay in between. The CDR3 totals 17 residues. Germline assignment: CDR1 LGHNA and CDR2 YNFKEQ. This sample is part of a study of T cells in Graves' hyperthyroidism and ophthalmopathy. Study observations and caveats: The model foresaw ophthalmopathy a median roughly 6.5 months prior to onset. In the blood, most expanded thyroid clonotypes above 0.001 appeared as well.

The receptor comes from a young woman with Graves' hyperthyroidism. The chain recombines TRBV4-2 with TRBJ2-3, with a tentative D call TRBD2 (6 bases). Input material: blood. Written as DNA, the CDR3 is TGTGCCAGCAGCACCCCCGCGAGAAGCGGGAGCACAGATACGCAGTATTTT. It encodes CASSTPARSGSTDTQYF.